This TCR beta chain was recovered during a study of blood T cell repertoires in COVID-19. Study background: Whether acute or convalescent, the COVID-19 samples came from the United States, Italy and Spain. Nucleic acid was either cDNA or gDNA, and it came from T cells, B-cell-depleted T cells, or PBMCs.

V gave up 0 bases and J gave up 5 bases, with 13 bases separating them. The CDR3 totals 15 residues. From germline, CDR1 is SEHNR and CDR2 FQNEAQ (reference sequence). Enrolled during active infection, Seattle patients were then followed longitudinally. Methods used by the authors: The assay estimated nucleated cells by amplifying reference gene primers. Sequencing used immunoSEQ multiplex PCR; TCRdb keeps in-frame clones, though not all of them. The D gene and trimming were derived from the DNA, and the V and J assignments and clone size from that table. The profile shows more than 85,000 clones, 85% to 90% of them singletons.

Sequencing was performed on peripheral blood. This clonotype originated in a man aged 45-60 years with COVID-19, enrolled during active disease. The chain combines TRBV7-9 with TRBJ1-2; D unresolved. In DNA form, the CDR3 reads TGTGCCAGCAGCTTAGCGGGAGCAGGTGATTATGGCTACACCTTC. Its protein is CASSLAGAGDYGYTF.